The 2 T cell receptor beta chains listed next were all sequenced from one sample in a study of blood T cell repertoires in COVID-19. Generated by immunoSEQ multiplex PCR, the TCRdb table keeps only in-frame clones and is missing some. Among about 190,000 clones listed, roughly 85% were seen once. The sequenced material came from peripheral blood. These receptors came from a woman younger than 45 with acute or convalescent COVID-19.

The gene calls are TRBV6-5 and TRBJ1-3; tentative D call: TRBD1 (6 bases). V was trimmed by 5 bases and J by 2 bases, leaving 10 bases between them. The CDR3 consists of 14 residues. Per germline, CDR1 MNHEY and CDR2 SVGAGI. The CDR3 region has the DNA TGTGCCAGCAGTAAGGGGGGGGCTGGAAACACCATATATTTT. Translating gives CASSKGGAGNTIYF.

This clone has only one observation. The V gene is TRBV19, the J gene TRBJ2-1, with 8 bases aligning to TRBD1. CDR3 length: 15 amino acids. Germline trimming cut 3 bases from V and 8 bases from J; bases unmatched to any gene: 9. Germline values: CDR1 LNHDA, CDR2 SQIVND (reference sequence). In nucleotides, the CDR3 is TGTGCCAGTAGTATCAGTTGGCAGGGGGCGGATGAGCAGTTCTTC. This translates into CASSISWQGADEQFF.